This entry is about one TCR beta chain. The data stem from a study of blood T cell repertoires in COVID-19. Study-level background: From the United States, Italy and Spain came samples of acute and convalescent COVID-19. The analysed material was cDNA or gDNA that came from T cells, B-cell-depleted T cells, or PBMCs.

Per the germline V gene, CDR1 is MNHEY and CDR2 is SVGAGI. The ends lost 2 bases at V and 6 bases at J; junction bases unmatched: 7. The CDR3 spans 14 residues. In the authors' workflow: Reference gene primer amplification gave nucleated cell count estimates. TCRdb's table, derived via immunoSEQ multiplex PCR, lists solely in-frame clones and lacks some. The V and J calls and clone size come from that table; D and trimming were worked out from the DNA. The sample has approximately 21,000 clones, 79% seen once. Sequenced: peripheral blood. This TCR came from a man older than 75 with acute or convalescent COVID-19. The J gene is TRBJ2-7, the V gene TRBV6-5; TRBD2 agrees at 7 bases. The chain's CDR3 is CASSYGTGGTEQYV. DNA for the CDR3: TGTGCCAGCAGTTACGGGACGGGAGGAACCGAGCAGTACGTC.